These 32 T cell receptor beta chains share one sample of origin, sequenced in a study of blood T cells in healthy people across ages. The authors ran a second PCR of about 6 to 11 cycles using a sample-barcoded 5' primer and a J-beta primer mix. TCRdb re-derived calls from the 5' RACE reads in MiXCR, one entry per CDR3 protein. Seen here are roughly 1.4 million distinct CDR3 sequences, approximately 59% observed once, and the top ten hold 6.5% to 8.5%. Source material: blood. These receptors were collected from a man aged 18 to 29 in good health.

The chain uses TRBV7-9 and TRBJ2-1; 9 bases match TRBD2. V dropped 4 bases and J dropped 5; count of bases not matched to a gene: 15. CDR1 is SEHNR, CDR2 FQNEAQ, per germline (reference sequence). This CDR3 contains 18 residues. CDR3 in amino acids: CASSSSRREGLRDNEQFF. The CDR3 region has the DNA TGTGCCAGCAGCTCGTCTAGGCGGGAGGGCCTGAGGGACAATGAGCAGTTCTTC.

This chain uses TRBV27 with TRBJ2-4; D not resolved. The assigned J gene may be wrong: the sequence end matches TRBJ2-7 better. The CDR3 extends over 15 amino acids. Germline CDR1 is MNHEY and CDR2 is SMNVEV (reference sequence). The CDR3 DNA follows: TGTGCCAGCAGGGTGATTAGCACCCTCGGTTACGAGCAGTACTTC. It encodes CASRVISTLGYEQYF.

This chain joins TRBV15 and TRBJ1-2; 8 positions agree with TRBD1. V lost 0 bases to trimming and J lost 3 bases; unmatched junction nucleotides: 12. CDR3 length: 18 amino acids. From germline, CDR1 is LNHNV and CDR2 YYDKDF (reference sequence). The CDR3 bases are TGTGCCACCAGCAGAGAACTTCGCCCCCCGGACAGGGACTATGGCTACACCTTC. This sequence encodes CATSRELRPPDRDYGYTF.

The chain combines TRBV18 with TRBJ2-5, with a tentative D call TRBD2 (6 bases). The J call could be wrong; TRBJ2-7 is a better fit for the DNA end. Per germline, CDR1 KGHSH and CDR2 LQKENI. The CDR3 sequence is 13 residues long. As DNA, the CDR3 is TGTGCCAGCTCACCAGAGATGGGGGGCGAGCAGTACTTC. Translating it yields CASSPEMGGEQYF.

The V call is TRBV29-1, the J call TRBJ2-3, with D possibly being TRBD2 (5 bases). Germline CDR1 and CDR2: SQVTM and ANQGSEA. The V gene lost 3 bases and the J gene lost 4 bases, with 17 bases spanning the gap. The CDR3 is 15 residues long. The CDR3 here is CSVERALDYADTQYF. The CDR3 bases are TGCAGCGTTGAGCGGGCACTCGATTACGCAGATACGCAGTATTTT.

Only a few counts were recorded for this clonotype. The rearrangement links TRBV13 to TRBJ1-4; perhaps TRBD1 as D (6 bases). The CDR3 is 14 amino acids. Germline-derived CDR1 and CDR2 are PRHDT and FYEKMQ (reference sequence). V was clipped by 5 bases and J by 3 bases, with 10 bases between them. The CDR3 is CASSPRGPNEKLFF. Written as DNA, the CDR3 is TGTGCCAGCAGCCCCAGGGGTCCTAATGAAAAACTGTTTTTT.

This clonotype came up a few times. This chain connects TRBV27 to TRBJ1-2; D is perhaps TRBD1 (5 bases). This CDR3 contains 15 residues. Germline V CDR1 and CDR2: MNHEY, SMNVEV (reference sequence). The V end lost 3 bases, the J end lost 6 bases, and 17 bases lay between the germline ends. CDR3 sequence (DNA): TGTGCCAGCAGTTTCCCCGGGACGGGTTACGATGGCTACACCTTC. Encoded protein: CASSFPGTGYDGYTF.

The genes are TRBV3-1 and TRBJ1-6; 10 bases map to TRBD1. The V segment lost 4 bases and the J segment 7 bases; nucleotides outside the gene matches: 7. Germline V gene lookup returns CDR1 LGHDT and CDR2 YNNKEL (reference sequence). The CDR3 covers 16 residues. The CDR3 loop reads CASSPRQGAWNSPLHF. CDR3 in DNA: TGTGCCAGCAGCCCGAGACAGGGGGCGTGGAATTCACCCCTCCACTTT.

The rearrangement joins TRBV7-8 to TRBJ2-7; D is uncertain. The end of the DNA aligns better with TRBJ2-5, so the J call may be wrong. Per the germline V gene, CDR1 is SGHVS and CDR2 is FQNEAQ. This CDR3 comprises 12 residues. The CDR3 loop is CASSPILETQYF. The CDR3 bases are TGTGCCAGCAGCCCCATCTTGGAGACCCAGTACTTC.

V and J are TRBV20-1 and TRBJ2-5, with unresolved D. The CDR3 length is 12 residues. The V gene lost 4 bases and the J gene lost 3 bases, with 9 bases spanning the gap. Per germline, CDR1 DFQATT and CDR2 SNEGSKA (reference sequence). In nucleotides, the CDR3 is TGCAGTGCTACAGACAAGGAAGAGACCCAGTACTTC. Protein product: CSATDKEETQYF.

The table lists this clonotype with a few counts. The rearrangement links TRBV29-1 to TRBJ2-4, with D perhaps TRBD1 or TRBD2 (5 bases each). The germline gives CDR1 SQVTM, CDR2 ANQGSEA. The CDR3 loop spans 11 amino acids. Trimming cost V 6 bases and J 14 bases, with 17 bases left between them. In nucleotides, the CDR3 is TGCAGCGTGGGGGAACCGGTAGCCGAGTACTTC. Protein product: CSVGEPVAEYF.

This chain joins TRBV7-9 and TRBJ1-1; a weak D match, TRBD1 (5 bases). Trimming pared 5 bases from V and 0 bases from J, leaving 13 bases between. The CDR3 length is 15 residues. Germline assignment: CDR1 SEHNR and CDR2 FQNEAQ (reference sequence). In DNA form, the CDR3 reads TGTGCCAGCAGCGATCTGGGACGCCTGAACACTGAAGCTTTCTTT. Amino acid sequence: CASSDLGRLNTEAFF. The full variable domain, in which reference TRBV7-9 and TRBJ1-1 provide the parts outside the CDR3, is DTGVSQNPRHKITKRGQNVTFRCDPISEHNRLYWYRQTLGQGPEFLTYFQNEAQLEKSRLLSDRFSAERPKGSFSTLEIQRTEQGDSAMYLCASSDLGRLNTEAFFGQGTRLTVV.

V is TRBV29-1 and J is TRBJ2-2, with D maybe TRBD2 (5 bases). V lost 5 bases and J lost 5, with 15 bases in between. CDR3 length: 14 amino acids. The germline gives CDR1 SQVTM, CDR2 ANQGSEA. As DNA, the CDR3 is TGCAGCGTTAGAGGATGGGGAGAAACCGGGGAGCTGTTTTTT. Encoded protein: CSVRGWGETGELFF.

V usage is TRBV6-5 and J usage is TRBJ2-7, with 9 nucleotides matching TRBD2. V dropped 6 bases and J dropped 2; count of bases not matched to a gene: 5. This CDR3 contains 14 residues. Germline loops: CDR1 MNHEY, CDR2 SVGAGI. The CDR3 here is CASRQAGGPYEQYF. The CDR3 coding sequence is TGTGCCAGCAGGCAAGCGGGAGGCCCCTACGAGCAGTACTTC.

The chain's CDR3 is CASRGLAGGLMETQYF. CDR3 DNA sequence: TGTGCCAGCAGGGGACTAGCGGGGGGCCTCATGGAGACCCAGTACTTC. The chain has TRBV12-3 or TRBV12-4 and TRBJ2-7, with TRBD2 identical over 15 bases. The DNA end is more similar to TRBJ2-5, so the J call may be wrong. The CDR3 extends over 16 amino acids.

This clonotype was seen just once. The chain combines TRBV7-9 with TRBJ2-5, with 10 bases lining up with TRBD1. The V and J ends lost 1 base and 6 bases, in that order; junction bases with no gene match: 11. Germline lookup yields CDR1 SEHNR and CDR2 FQNEAQ (reference sequence). This CDR3 contains 17 residues. CDR3 nucleotide sequence: TGTGCCAGCAGCTTAGTTACCCGGGACAGGGGCTGGCAGACCCAGTACTTC. It translates to CASSLVTRDRGWQTQYF.

This clonotype was seen just once. This chain uses TRBV20-1 with TRBJ1-5; 8 bases match TRBD1. CDR1 DFQATT and CDR2 SNEGSKA come from the germline V gene (reference sequence). V was clipped by 1 base and J by 5 bases; unmatched bases: 1. This CDR3 region has 13 residues. CDR3 sequence (DNA): TGCAGTGCTAGAGTGGACAGGGATCAGCCCCAGCATTTT. It encodes CSARVDRDQPQHF.

This chain links TRBV7-8 with TRBJ2-5, with unresolved D. CDR3 length equals 14 residues. V was clipped by 0 bases and J by 10 bases, with 15 bases between them. Per the germline V gene, CDR1 is SGHVS and CDR2 is FQNEAQ. The chain's CDR3 is CASSLALGSLIQYF. In DNA form, the CDR3 reads TGTGCCAGCAGCTTAGCGCTAGGGTCACTTATCCAGTACTTC.

The rearrangement joins TRBV20-1 to TRBJ2-3, with D hard to call. V was pared by 7 bases and J by 6 bases, with 11 bases between. Germline-derived CDR1 and CDR2 are DFQATT and SNEGSKA (reference sequence). The CDR3 consists of 11 residues. CDR3: CSVVPRDTQYF. For the CDR3, the DNA is TGCAGTGTTGTTCCCCGCGATACGCAGTATTTT.

The chain uses TRBV7-2 and TRBJ2-1; D possibly uses TRBD1 or TRBD2 (7 bases each). From germline, CDR1 is SGHTA and CDR2 FQGNSA. CDR3 length equals 17 residues. The V gene lost 3 bases and the J gene lost 2 bases, with 17 bases spanning the gap. The CDR3 DNA follows: TGTGCCAGCAGCTTGACAGGGAGCGGGGAAGCCTACAATGAGCAGTTCTTC. Translation: CASSLTGSGEAYNEQFF.

The V gene is TRBV27, the J gene TRBJ2-4; D is unresolved. The closer fit of TRBJ2-7 to the DNA end suggests the J call may be wrong. From germline, CDR1 is MNHEY and CDR2 SMNVEV (reference sequence). The CDR3 length is 14 residues. The CDR3 here is CASSLLASGYEQYF. CDR3 nucleotide sequence: TGTGCCAGCAGTCTCCTGGCGAGTGGCTACGAGCAGTACTTC.

V usage is TRBV6-2 or TRBV6-3 and J usage is TRBJ2-7; TRBD2 is a possible D gene (5 bases). This CDR3 comprises 13 residues. Trimming removed 2 bases at V and 3 bases at J, with 8 bases between. The germline V gene encodes CDR1 MNHEY and CDR2 SVGEGT. CDR3 in amino acids: CASSYNAGYEQYF. As DNA, the CDR3 is TGTGCCAGCAGTTACAACGCGGGCTACGAGCAGTACTTC.

The rearrangement joins TRBV7-9 to TRBJ2-3, with 13 bases lining up with TRBD2. The CDR3 runs 17 residues. Germline-derived CDR1 and CDR2 are SEHNR and FQNEAQ (reference sequence). After removal of 4 bases from V and 0 bases from J, the junction contained 4 bases not matched to a gene. CDR3 region: CASSSGLAGDSTDTQYF. The CDR3 DNA reads as TGTGCCAGCAGCTCAGGACTAGCGGGGGACAGCACAGATACGCAGTATTTT.

This clonotype was detected only a few times. The V and J genes are TRBV20-1 and TRBJ2-7, with no clear D. Germline V lookup: CDR1 DFQATT, CDR2 SNEGSKA (reference sequence). This CDR3 is built from 12 residues. V lost 5 bases and J 0 bases, leaving 8 bases between the germline ends. CDR3 nucleotides: TGCAGTGCTTCCTGGAGCTCCTACGAGCAGTACTTC. Its protein is CSASWSSYEQYF.

The rearrangement links TRBV9 to TRBJ2-1, with D possibly TRBD1 on 6 matching bases. The length of the CDR3 is 16 residues. Germline CDR1 SGDLS, CDR2 YYNGEE. Trimming pared 0 bases from V and 2 bases from J, leaving 12 bases between. CDR3 loop: CASSVGGPLTYNEQFF. CDR3 bases: TGTGCCAGCAGCGTAGGGGGGCCTTTGACCTACAATGAGCAGTTCTTC.

This chain links TRBV6-1 with TRBJ1-5; TRBD1 is a possible D gene (5 bases). The V gene's germline CDR1 is MNHNS and CDR2 SASEGT. The CDR3 is made up of 13 amino acids. Trimming pared 7 bases from V and 5 bases from J, leaving 12 bases between. Here the CDR3 DNA reads TGTGCCAGCACGACAGTAGAATATCAGCCCCAGCATTTT. Translated, it gives CASTTVEYQPQHF.

This clonotype was detected once. This chain joins TRBV12-3 or TRBV12-4 and TRBJ2-7; TRBD1 agrees at 7 bases. This CDR3 contains 15 residues. V shed 3 bases, J shed 2 bases, and the junction held 7 bases outside the gene matches. The CDR3: CASSFGTDMTYEQYF. For the CDR3, the DNA is TGTGCCAGCAGTTTCGGGACAGATATGACCTACGAGCAGTACTTC.

This clonotype was detected a few times. The J gene is TRBJ2-3, the V gene TRBV20-1; D might be TRBD1 or TRBD2, each matching 5 bases. CDR1 is DFQATT and CDR2 is SNEGSKA in the germline V gene (reference sequence). This CDR3 comprises 14 residues. Deletions cut 1 base from V and 4 bases from J, with 12 bases between. The CDR3 loop reads CSARVGTLADTQYF. The CDR3 DNA follows: TGCAGTGCTAGAGTCGGGACCTTGGCAGATACGCAGTATTTT.

This rearrangement joins TRBV5-1 to TRBJ1-4; TRBD1 aligns across 7 bases. V was pared by 4 bases and J by 8 bases, with 11 bases of the junction left unmatched. CDR3 length: 15 residues. Germline V CDR1 and CDR2: SGHRS, YFSETQ. CDR3 coding DNA: TGCGCCAGCAGCCCAACAGTAGACAGGGCCGAAAAACTGTTTTTT. Protein: CASSPTVDRAEKLFF.

This clonotype was detected only a few times. The V gene is TRBV7-6, the J gene TRBJ2-7, with TRBD2 matching over 14 bases. Germline V gives CDR1 SGHVS, CDR2 FNYEAQ. V lost 5 bases to trimming and J lost 4 bases; unmatched junction nucleotides: 4. The length of the CDR3 is 15 residues. This CDR3 reads CASSPTSGGAYEQYF. The CDR3 DNA is TGTGCCAGCAGCCCGACTAGCGGGGGGGCTTACGAGCAGTACTTC.

The V and J genes are TRBV6-5 and TRBJ2-1; a weak D match, TRBD1 (6 bases). This CDR3 spans 15 amino acids. Trimming shortened V by 2 bases and J by 1 base, and 9 bases separated the two germline ends. The germline V gene has CDR1 MNHEY and CDR2 SVGAGI. The CDR3 region has the DNA TGTGCCAGCAGTTACGACGACAGGTCCTACAATGAGCAGTTCTTC. It codes for CASSYDDRSYNEQFF.

This chain uses TRBV7-9 with TRBJ2-2; 12 bases line up with TRBD2. CDR3 length: 14 amino acids. Trimming took 4 bases from V and 9 from J; bases not matched to a gene: 3. Per germline, CDR1 SEHNR and CDR2 FQNEAQ (reference sequence). This CDR3 reads CASSSTSGSRELFF. The CDR3 nucleotides read TGTGCCAGCAGCTCGACTAGCGGGAGTCGGGAGCTGTTTTTT.